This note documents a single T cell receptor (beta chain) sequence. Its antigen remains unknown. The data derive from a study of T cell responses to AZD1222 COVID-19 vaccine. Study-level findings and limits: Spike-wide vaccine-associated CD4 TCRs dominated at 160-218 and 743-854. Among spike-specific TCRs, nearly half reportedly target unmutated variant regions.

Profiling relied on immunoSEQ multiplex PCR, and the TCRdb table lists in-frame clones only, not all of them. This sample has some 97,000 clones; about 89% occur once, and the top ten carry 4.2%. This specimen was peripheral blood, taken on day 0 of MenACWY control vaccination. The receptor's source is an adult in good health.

CDR3 sequence reads: CAISEVQENTEAFF. For the CDR3, the DNA is TGTGCCATCAGTGAAGTACAGGAGAACACTGAAGCTTTCTTT. The J gene is TRBJ1-1, the V gene TRBV10-3, with D possibly TRBD1 on 5 matching bases. V lost 3 bases and J lost 1, with 9 bases in between. CDR1 and CDR2 from the germline V gene are ENHRY and SYGVKD. The length of the CDR3 is 14 residues.